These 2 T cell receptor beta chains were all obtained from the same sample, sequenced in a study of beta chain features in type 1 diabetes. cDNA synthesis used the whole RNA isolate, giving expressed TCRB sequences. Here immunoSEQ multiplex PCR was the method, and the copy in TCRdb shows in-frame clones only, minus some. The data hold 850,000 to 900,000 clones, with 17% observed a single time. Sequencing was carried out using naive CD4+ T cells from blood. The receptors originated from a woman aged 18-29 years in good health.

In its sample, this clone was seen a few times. CDR3 coding DNA: TGCGCCAGCAGCCACGTTGGACAGGGGAGAGAGACCCAGTACTTC. It codes for CASSHVGQGRETQYF. V and J are TRBV4-3 and TRBJ2-5, with 9 bases matching TRBD1. From germline, CDR1 is LGHNA and CDR2 YSLEER. CDR3 length: 15 residues. The trim removed 3 bases at V and 4 bases at J, leaving 6 bases unmatched.

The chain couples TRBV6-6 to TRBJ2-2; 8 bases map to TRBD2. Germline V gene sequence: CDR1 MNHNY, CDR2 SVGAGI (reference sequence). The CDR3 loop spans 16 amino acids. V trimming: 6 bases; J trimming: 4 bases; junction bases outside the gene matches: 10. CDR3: CASRPTGTRFTGELFF. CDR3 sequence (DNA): TGTGCCAGCAGGCCTACCGGGACTAGATTCACCGGGGAGCTGTTTTTT.